This TCR beta chain was profiled in a study of blood T cell repertoires in COVID-19. CDR3 length equals 12 residues. Germline V gene data show CDR1 as SQVTM and CDR2 as ANQGSEA. With 6 bases removed from V and 8 bases from J, the gap between germline ends came to 16 bases. Produced via immunoSEQ multiplex PCR; TCRdb's table is partial and in-frame only. The table has about 250,000 clones, approximately 86% seen once. The receptor's source is a woman in her sixties or seventies who had recovered from COVID-19. V gene TRBV29-1 combines with J gene TRBJ1-1; the D gene is possibly TRBD1 (5 bases). The sample comprised peripheral blood. The CDR3 DNA reads as TGCAGCGTGAATGGGGGGAAGGAGGAAGCTTTCTTT. It is translated as CSVNGGKEEAFF.